The present TCR beta chain was sequenced within a study of CD8 T cells in ankylosing spondylitis (TCRdb year 2017). Some background on the complete study: The study set out to find disease-linked TCR variants by profiling T cell receptor beta repertoires in ankylosing spondylitis patients and healthy donors. The whole study cohort included 108 healthy donors and 20 to 30 ankylosing spondylitis patients. Peripheral blood was sampled, and synovial fluid was also collected from ankylosing spondylitis patients. The study at large found these results: The disease-linked clones were reported as significantly enriched in matched synovial fluid samples from ankylosing spondylitis patients. Some of the motif variants had been reported before in the synovial fluid and blood of reactive arthritis patients, a finding that suggests common disease-initiation mechanisms. A CD8+ phenotype was shown by the disease-linked clones, which were found at relatively low frequencies in peripheral blood. A TCR beta motif of about 8 highly homologous amino acid variants appeared characteristic of blood from ankylosing spondylitis patients.

Deletion took 0 bases off V and 4 bases off J, with a span of 11 bases between the germline ends. Reading the germline V gene gives CDR1 WSHSY and CDR2 SAAADI. Its CDR3 holds 15 amino acids, cysteine through phenylalanine. The read is trimmed to its CDR3 DNA, 45 bases read in frame from base 1. With respect to this clonotype: What antigen it recognizes has not been identified. Base qualities are not recorded, but no much larger clone differs from it by a single base.

This sample was sequenced with an Illumina HiSeq 2500. Quantitative 5'-RACE with molecular barcodes was the method used to prepare the TCR beta libraries. The authors' pipeline ran thus. Disease-linked TCR variants were identified with a new computational method built on a probabilistic model of VDJ rearrangement. The public sequencing data were trimmed at Q25 with fastp and processed into clonotypes with MiXCR by TCRdb, which kept only in-frame beta chains. Here each entry gathers all rows of one CDR3 protein and keeps the most common genes and DNA. TCRdb's processing, not the authors', yielded these V and J calls. The sample data list fewer than 350,000 distinct CDR3 sequences, and 11% of these were observed just once. Together, the top ten hold roughly 9% of the sample.

The chain is made from TRBV10-2 and TRBJ2-3; TRBD2 is possibly the D segment (5 matching bases). The receptor comes from a female donor with ankylosing spondylitis or in good health (not recorded which). The source material was blood, either unsorted or a sorted T cell fraction (not recorded which). The CDR3 here reads CASSESLAPPDTQYF. The DNA sequence is as follows: TGCGCCAGCAGTGAGTCCTTAGCGCCCCCAGATACGCAGTATTTT.